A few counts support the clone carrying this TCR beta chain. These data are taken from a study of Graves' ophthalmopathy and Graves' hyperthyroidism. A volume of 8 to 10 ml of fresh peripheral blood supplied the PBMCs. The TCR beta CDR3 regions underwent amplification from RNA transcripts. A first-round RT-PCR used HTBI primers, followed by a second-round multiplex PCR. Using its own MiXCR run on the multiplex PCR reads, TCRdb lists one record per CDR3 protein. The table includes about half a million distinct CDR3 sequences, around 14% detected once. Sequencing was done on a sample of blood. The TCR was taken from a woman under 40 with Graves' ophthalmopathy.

CDR3 amino acids: CASSLLSRPDGTEKLFF. In nucleotides, the CDR3 is TGCGCCAGCAGCTTGTTGTCCAGGCCCGACGGTACAGAAAAACTGTTTTTT. The chain couples TRBV5-1 to TRBJ1-4; no clear D. Germline lookup yields CDR1 SGHRS and CDR2 YFSETQ. Trimming took 1 base from V and 8 from J, leaving 21 bases between them. The CDR3 has 17 amino acids.